This T cell receptor (beta chain) was sequenced in a study of radiation and T cells in renal cell carcinoma. Noted time point: blood 2 weeks post-SBRT. Indicated treatment: 15 Gy SBRT to primary tumor, nephrectomy 4 weeks later. The CDR3 length is 14 residues. Germline assignment: CDR1 MDHEN and CDR2 SYDVKM. Trimming left V 0 bases short and J 8 bases short, with 10 bases between. Libraries were prepared by immunoSEQ multiplex PCR; TCRdb keeps only in-frame clonotypes and omits some of them. The sample comprises 100,000 to 150,000 clones, around 90% of which are singletons, and more than 5% rests with the top ten.

The sample was blood, taken from a patient whose treatment included radiotherapy and nephrectomy. This sequence joins TRBV28 and TRBJ1-4; no clear D gene. The receptor's source is a woman in her 70s with renal cell carcinoma. CDR3 in amino acids: CASSLWGIKEKLFF. In nucleotides, the CDR3 is TGTGCCAGCAGTTTATGGGGGATTAAGGAAAAACTGTTTTTT.